A single sample is the source of the 3 T cell receptor beta chains below, sequenced in a study of siplizumab effects on memory and regulatory T cells. Repertoires were generated with immunoSEQ multiplex PCR, while TCRdb's copy carries only in-frame clones and drops some. The sample consists of 55,000 to 65,000 clones, approximately 97% of them appearing once. Sequencing was carried out using naive CD8+ T cells sorted from blood. The source is a human donor in good health.

J is TRBJ2-5 and V is TRBV29-1; 7 bases are a match to TRBD2. Germline CDR1 is SQVTM and CDR2 is ANQGSEA. The CDR3 spans 14 residues. V shed 4 bases and J 1 base; nucleotides not matched to a gene: 6. This CDR3 is CSVVRLAVQETQYF. The CDR3 nucleotides read TGCAGCGTTGTTCGGCTAGCGGTCCAAGAGACCCAGTACTTC.

This chain links TRBV7-2 with TRBJ1-1; 9 nucleotides align to TRBD1. The germline V gene has CDR1 SGHTA and CDR2 FQGNSA. The CDR3 is made up of 16 amino acids. V lost 4 bases, J lost 0 bases, and 6 bases stayed unmatched. The CDR3 reads CASSWGTGLMNTEAFF. As DNA, the CDR3 is TGTGCCAGCAGCTGGGGGACAGGGCTCATGAACACTGAAGCTTTCTTT.

The chain employs TRBV25-1 and TRBJ2-1; no clear D. This CDR3 comprises 14 residues. V was trimmed by 2 bases and J by 0 bases, leaving 5 bases between them. From germline, CDR1 is MGHDK and CDR2 SYGVNS. The CDR3 protein is CASSEGFSYNEQFF. The CDR3 DNA reads TGTGCCAGCAGTGAAGGCTTCTCCTACAATGAGCAGTTCTTC.